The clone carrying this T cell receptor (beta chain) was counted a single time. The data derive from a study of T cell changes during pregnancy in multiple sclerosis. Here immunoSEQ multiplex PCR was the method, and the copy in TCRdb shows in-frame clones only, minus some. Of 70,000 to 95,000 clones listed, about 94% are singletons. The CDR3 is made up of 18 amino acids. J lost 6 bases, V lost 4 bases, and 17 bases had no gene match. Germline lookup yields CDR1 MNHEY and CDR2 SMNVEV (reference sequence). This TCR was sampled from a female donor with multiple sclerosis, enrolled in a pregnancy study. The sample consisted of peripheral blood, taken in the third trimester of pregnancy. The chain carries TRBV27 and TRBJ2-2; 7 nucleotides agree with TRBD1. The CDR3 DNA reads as TGTGCCAGCAGTTCTCGAGACAGGGAATCAAATTTCCCCGGGGAGCTGTTTTTT. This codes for CASSSRDRESNFPGELFF.